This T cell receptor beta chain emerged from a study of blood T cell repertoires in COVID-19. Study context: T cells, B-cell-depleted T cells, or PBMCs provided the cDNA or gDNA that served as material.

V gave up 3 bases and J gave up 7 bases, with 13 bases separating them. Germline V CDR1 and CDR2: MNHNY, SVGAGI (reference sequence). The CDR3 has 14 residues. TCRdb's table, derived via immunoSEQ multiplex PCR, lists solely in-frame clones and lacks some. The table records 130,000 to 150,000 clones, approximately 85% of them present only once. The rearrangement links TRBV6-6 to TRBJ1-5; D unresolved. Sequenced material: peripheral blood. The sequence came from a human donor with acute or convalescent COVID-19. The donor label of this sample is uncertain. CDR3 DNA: TGTGCCAGCAGTTATTTGCGGGATGACCAGCCCCAGCATTTT. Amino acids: CASSYLRDDQPQHF.